This T cell receptor (beta chain) is drawn from a study of CD8 T cells in ankylosing spondylitis. Points from the study as a whole: About 8 highly homologous variants formed a TCR beta motif that appeared characteristic of ankylosing spondylitis blood. Disease-linked clones reportedly concentrated significantly in matched ankylosing spondylitis synovial fluid. Disease-linked clones were found to be CD8+ and relatively rare in peripheral blood. Earlier literature documents some of the motif variants in reactive arthritis synovial fluid and blood.

TCRdb re-called the 5' RACE reads through MiXCR, storing one row per CDR3 protein. Of fewer than 500,000 distinct CDR3 sequences in the sample, around 20% were seen once. Remarks on this clonotype: What it binds is not known.

Sequencing was done on a sample of blood, either unsorted or a sorted T cell fraction (not recorded which). This TCR was recovered from a male donor with ankylosing spondylitis.

The CDR3 DNA follows: TGTGCCAGCAGTTTCCCCCCGTTGATGATAGCTGAAGCTTTCTTT. Amino acid sequence: CASSFPPLMIAEAFF. This chain connects TRBV28 to TRBJ1-1; D gene uncertain. The CDR3 is 15 amino acids. V lost 3 bases to trimming and J lost 6 bases, with 17 bases between them. The germline CDR1 and CDR2 sequences are MDHEN and SYDVKM.